Shown below are 16 T cell receptor beta chains from a single sample sequenced in a study of T cell responses to AZD1222 COVID-19 vaccine. The protocol was immunoSEQ multiplex PCR, while the TCRdb copy is restricted to in-frame clones and leaves out a portion. Among 65,000 to 80,000 clones listed, 87% were seen once. The material sequenced was peripheral blood, taken on day 0 of AZD1222 vaccination. Receptors were obtained from an adult in good health.

The rearrangement joins TRBV30 to TRBJ2-5; 11 bases are a match to TRBD1. The CDR3 runs to 14 residues. Germline V lookup: CDR1 GTSNPN, CDR2 SVGIG (reference sequence). Trimming removed 1 base from V and 7 bases from J; junction bases left unmatched: 5. The CDR3 protein is CAWSAPGTGGTQYF. The CDR3, as DNA: TGTGCCTGGAGTGCCCCCGGGACAGGGGGGACCCAGTACTTC.

The gene calls are TRBV12-5 and TRBJ2-1; 8 bases match TRBD1. Germline CDR1 and CDR2: LGHNT and FRNRAP. J lost 7 bases, V lost 7 bases, and 15 bases had no gene match. The CDR3 loop spans 16 amino acids. In DNA, the CDR3 is TGTGCTAGTGATCTAGGACAGGGCCGCATGAAGAATGAGCAGTTCTTC. This translates into CASDLGQGRMKNEQFF.

This clone showed up just once. The chain uses TRBV13 and TRBJ2-3, with D possibly matching TRBD2 (6 bases). The CDR3 runs 14 residues. With 3 bases removed from V and 4 bases from J, the gap between germline ends came to 11 bases. Germline assignment: CDR1 PRHDT and CDR2 FYEKMQ (reference sequence). CDR3 DNA sequence: TGTGCCAGCAGCTTCGGGGGTAATGCAGATACGCAGTATTTT. Its translation: CASSFGGNADTQYF. The whole variable domain, filled in from reference TRBV13 and TRBJ2-3, reads AAGVIQSPRHLIKEKRETATLKCYPIPRHDTVYWYQQGPGQDPQFLISFYEKMQSDKGSIPDRFSAQQFSDYHSELNMSSLELGDSALYFCASSFGGNADTQYFGPGTRLTVL.

This clone showed up just once. The CDR3: CASSQATRRYEQYF. CDR3 in DNA: TGCGCCAGCAGCCAAGCCACAAGACGTTACGAGCAGTACTTC. The rearrangement joins TRBV4-1 to TRBJ2-7; D gene ambiguous. With 1 base removed from V and 4 bases from J, the gap between germline ends came to 11 bases. This CDR3 contains 14 residues. The V gene's germline CDR1 is MGHRA and CDR2 YSYEKL.

The J gene is TRBJ1-2, the V gene TRBV6-1; a weak D match, TRBD1 (5 bases). The germline V gene encodes CDR1 MNHNS and CDR2 SASEGT. Trimming pared 3 bases from V and 3 bases from J, leaving 11 bases between. The CDR3 loop spans 14 amino acids. The CDR3 sequence is CASSDPGRDYGYTF. The CDR3 DNA sequence: TGTGCCAGCAGTGACCCGGGACGGGACTATGGCTACACCTTC.

V gene TRBV7-2 combines with J gene TRBJ1-2, with D tentatively TRBD1 (6 bases). From germline, CDR1 is SGHTA and CDR2 FQGNSA. The CDR3 contains 15 residues. V lost 4 bases, J lost 7 bases, and 19 bases lay in between. Here the CDR3 DNA reads TGTGCCAGCAGCTCCACCCCCGGGGGCGGCTTTGGCTACACCTTC. It encodes CASSSTPGGGFGYTF. The variable domain in full, completed from reference TRBV7-2 and TRBJ1-2, reads GAGVSQSPSNKVTEKGKDVELRCDPISGHTALYWYRQSLGQGLEFLIYFQGNSAPDKSGLPSDRFSAERTGGSVSTLTIQRTQQEDSAVYLCASSSTPGGGFGYTFGSGTRLTVV.

V usage is TRBV23-1 and J usage is TRBJ2-3, with 7 positions matching TRBD2. TRBV23-1 is identified as an open reading frame with a role that is uncertain. After removal of 3 bases from V and 2 bases from J, the junction contained 14 bases not matched to a gene. The length of the CDR3 is 18 residues. CDR3 coding DNA: TGCGCCAGCAGTCATCCTGATCGCTGGGGAGGGGCCACAGATACGCAGTATTTT. This gives the protein CASSHPDRWGGATDTQYF.

J is TRBJ2-3 and V is TRBV4-3, with D hard to call. This CDR3 comprises 15 residues. V lost 0 bases and J 0 bases, leaving 7 bases between the germline ends. The germline CDR1 and CDR2 sequences are LGHNA and YSLEER. This chain's CDR3 is CASSQDGPSTDTQYF. The CDR3 nucleotides are TGCGCCAGCAGCCAAGATGGACCGAGCACAGATACGCAGTATTTT.

This clone appeared many times. V gene TRBV6-1 combines with J gene TRBJ2-6, with D tentatively TRBD1 or TRBD2 (5 bases each). This CDR3 contains 17 residues. Germline values: CDR1 MNHNS, CDR2 SASEGT. With 3 bases removed from V and 0 bases from J, the gap between germline ends came to 12 bases. This CDR3 is CASSDGVGGSGANVLTF. As DNA, the CDR3 is TGTGCCAGCAGTGATGGGGTTGGGGGCTCTGGGGCCAACGTCCTGACTTTC.

The genes are TRBV2 and TRBJ2-3, with 10 bases fitting TRBD1. With V trimmed by 6 bases and J by 4 bases, 7 bases remained unmatched. The CDR3 spans 15 residues. Germline V gene data show CDR1 as SNHLY and CDR2 as FYNNEI. CDR3: CASSWDRGGADTQYF. The CDR3 DNA follows: TGTGCCAGCAGCTGGGACAGGGGTGGGGCAGATACGCAGTATTTT.

This chain connects TRBV5-1 to TRBJ2-5; 7 nucleotides line up with TRBD1. Germline values: CDR1 SGHRS, CDR2 YFSETQ. The CDR3 sequence is 14 residues long. V lost 2 bases to trimming and J lost 2 bases; unmatched junction nucleotides: 3. CDR3 protein: CASSFQGEQETQYF. The CDR3 coding sequence is TGCGCCAGCAGCTTCCAGGGGGAACAAGAGACCCAGTACTTC.

The V and J genes are TRBV29-1 and TRBJ1-2; TRBD1 aligns across 8 bases. Germline CDR1 is SQVTM and CDR2 is ANQGSEA. With V trimmed by 3 bases and J by 9 bases, 9 bases remained unmatched. The CDR3 contains 13 residues. The CDR3 is CSVDGQGAGSYTF. CDR3 DNA sequence: TGCAGCGTTGACGGACAGGGTGCGGGTAGCTACACCTTC. The full variable domain, its missing parts supplied by reference TRBV29-1 and TRBJ1-2, is SAVISQKPSRDICQRGTSLTIQCQVDSQVTMMFWYRQQPGQSLTLIATANQGSEATYESGFVIDKFPISRPNLTFSTLTVSNMSPEDSSIYLCSVDGQGAGSYTFGSGTRLTVV.

This clone was counted a single time. V is TRBV7-3 and J is TRBJ1-2, with 7 bases fitting TRBD1. The CDR3 totals 13 residues. CDR1 and CDR2 (germline): SGHTA, FQGTGA. V dropped 4 bases and J dropped 8; count of bases not matched to a gene: 7. DNA of the CDR3: TGTGCCAGCAGCTCCGAGACAGGGATCGGCTACACCTTC. Translating it yields CASSSETGIGYTF.

V usage is TRBV6-2 or TRBV6-3 and J usage is TRBJ1-1; weak D call: TRBD1 (5 bases). This CDR3 has 13 residues. The V and J ends lost 4 bases and 5 bases respectively, with 11 bases between them. Germline V CDR1 and CDR2: MNHEY, SVGEGT. CDR3 nucleotide sequence: TGTGCCAGCAGTTTATTAGCAGGGACTGAAGCTTTCTTT. Residues: CASSLLAGTEAFF.

The chain employs TRBV10-2 and TRBJ1-5; D remains unclear. V lost 7 bases, J lost 0 bases, and 7 bases lay in between. Germline lookup yields CDR1 WSHSY and CDR2 SAAADI. This CDR3 spans 13 amino acids. This chain's CDR3 is CASMAASNQPQHF. CDR3 in DNA: TGCGCCAGCATGGCAGCTAGCAATCAGCCCCAGCATTTT.

The chain carries TRBV9 and TRBJ2-2; 8 bases agree with TRBD2. The CDR3 spans 18 residues. Germline V gene data show CDR1 as SGDLS and CDR2 as YYNGEE. The trim removed 4 bases at V and 3 bases at J, leaving 14 bases unmatched. The CDR3 reads CASSTPREGGTHTGELFF. The CDR3 bases are TGTGCCAGCAGCACCCCTCGGGAGGGCGGGACCCACACCGGGGAGCTGTTTTTT.